These 32 T cell receptor beta chains were all obtained from the same sample, sequenced in a study of T-cell memory formation after mild COVID-19. TCRdb re-analysed the 5' RACE reads in MiXCR, keeping a single row per CDR3 protein. Found here are roughly 45,000 distinct CDR3 sequences, 25% to 30% of them singletons; the top ten hold 43%. The source material was PBMCs or a T cell subset sorted from them (not recorded which). The receptors were sampled from a man younger than 30 who had mild COVID-19 (a few samples of this study predate the infection). Cell type and time point are not known.

The chain employs TRBV5-1 and TRBJ1-1; TRBD1 might be the D (5 bases). There are 15 residues in the CDR3. V gave up 4 bases and J gave up 1 base, with 14 bases separating them. CDR1 is SGHRS and CDR2 is YFSETQ in the germline V gene. Here the CDR3 reads CASSNIGGENTEAFF. For the CDR3, the DNA is TGCGCCAGCAGCAACATCGGGGGTGAGAACACTGAAGCTTTCTTT.

A few counts support this clonotype. Mismatch with germline at one junction end may stem from a read error. The J gene is TRBJ2-1, the V gene TRBV6-2 or TRBV6-3, with D possibly matching TRBD1 (7 bases). The CDR3 runs 12 residues. CDR1 MNHEY and CDR2 SVGEGT come from the germline V gene. CDR3 sequence reads: CNPGGSYNEQFF. CDR3 DNA: TGCAATCCAGGGGGGTCCTACAATGAGCAGTTCTTC.

This rearrangement joins TRBV27 to TRBJ2-2; D gene unclear. V lost 6 bases and J lost 6, with 14 bases in between. Germline V gene data show CDR1 as MNHEY and CDR2 as SMNVEV (reference sequence). The CDR3 length is 14 residues. CDR3 protein: CASRLSLVSGELFF. The CDR3 coding sequence is TGTGCCAGCAGGCTGAGCTTGGTGTCCGGGGAGCTGTTTTTT.

The chain has TRBV25-1 and TRBJ1-1, with a weak D call TRBD1 (5 bases). V was shortened by 4 bases and J by 0 bases, with 15 bases between the two germline ends. The V gene's germline CDR1 is MGHDK and CDR2 SYGVNS. This CDR3 spans 16 amino acids. The CDR3 nucleotides are TGTGCCAGCAGTGGGGGCCAGGGCGTAGTGAACACTGAAGCTTTCTTT. Translating gives CASSGGQGVVNTEAFF.

This clonotype was seen more than once but under ten times. This rearrangement joins TRBV10-3 to TRBJ2-1, with D perhaps matching TRBD2 (6 bases). Trimming removed 0 bases at V and 9 bases at J, with 15 bases between. The V gene's germline CDR1 is ENHRY and CDR2 SYGVKD. The CDR3 sequence is 15 residues long. In DNA, the CDR3 is TGTGCCATCAGTGAGTCGCTAGCGTCAGGACGTGAGCAGTTCTTC. Encoded protein: CAISESLASGREQFF.

The chain combines TRBV10-1 with TRBJ2-5; 7 bases fit TRBD1. The length of the CDR3 is 15 residues. Germline CDR1 and CDR2: WNHNN and SYGVQD (reference sequence). With V trimmed by 4 bases and J by 2 bases, 7 bases remained unmatched. The CDR3 DNA sequence: TGCGCCAGCAGTGTATACCGGGACAGACAAGAGACCCAGTACTTC. It codes for CASSVYRDRQETQYF.

The chain couples TRBV24-1 to TRBJ2-5; 11 nucleotides match TRBD2. Germline V gene data show CDR1 as KGHDR and CDR2 as SFDVKD. Trimming cost V 2 bases and J 5 bases; bases outside gene matches: 12. The CDR3 extends over 18 amino acids. CDR3 sequence reads: CATSDWDSGGADVETQYF. The CDR3 DNA sequence: TGTGCCACCAGTGATTGGGATAGCGGGGGGGCTGATGTGGAGACCCAGTACTTC.

The rearrangement joins TRBV28 to TRBJ1-6; D uncertain. V lost 3 bases, J lost 10 bases, and 10 bases lay in between. CDR3 length: 13 residues. Germline values: CDR1 MDHEN, CDR2 SYDVKM. The CDR3 reads CASSFISSSPLHF. CDR3 in DNA: TGTGCCAGCAGTTTTATTAGCTCCTCACCCCTCCACTTT.

This clonotype appeared a single time. A read error may explain this, as a much larger clone is one base away. The chain carries TRBV4-1 and TRBJ2-1; unclear D gene. This CDR3 region has 15 residues. Germline lookup yields CDR1 MGHRA and CDR2 YSYEKL. V lost 0 bases and J lost 1, with 7 bases in between. The CDR3 DNA follows: TGCGCCAGCAGCCAAGAGGCGTGTTCCTACAATGAGCAGTTCTTC. Translated, it gives CASSQEACSYNEQFF.

This chain connects TRBV12-3 or TRBV12-4 to TRBJ2-1; D call uncertain. V was trimmed by 5 bases and J by 8 bases, leaving 10 bases between them. The CDR3 runs to 12 residues. The CDR3 is CASSLPIDEQFF. CDR3 nucleotides: TGTGCCAGCAGTCTCCCTATCGATGAGCAGTTCTTC.

This clonotype was seen many times. This rearrangement joins TRBV5-1 to TRBJ2-5, with D possibly TRBD2 on 7 matching bases. The CDR3 sequence is 15 residues long. Trimming shortened V by 4 bases and J by 0 bases, and 13 bases separated the two germline ends. Germline V gives CDR1 SGHRS, CDR2 YFSETQ. CDR3 bases: TGCGCCAGCAGCCCGGAGGGGGGGCACCAAGAGACCCAGTACTTC. Residues: CASSPEGGHQETQYF.

This chain links TRBV19 with TRBJ1-6; 8 bases are shared with TRBD1. Germline V gene lookup returns CDR1 LNHDA and CDR2 SQIVND (reference sequence). With 4 bases clipped from V and 9 bases from J, the junction kept 5 bases outside the gene matches. The CDR3 totals 14 residues. CDR3 protein: CASSTGTGVSPLHF. In nucleotides, the CDR3 is TGTGCCAGTAGTACGGGGACAGGCGTTTCACCCCTCCACTTT. Drawing the rest from reference TRBV19 and TRBJ1-6, the complete variable domain is DGGITQSPKYLFRKEGQNVTLSCEQNLNHDAMYWYRQDPGQGLRLIYYSQIVNDFQKGDIAEGYSVSREKKESFPLTVTSAQKNPTAFYLCASSTGTGVSPLHFGNGTRLTVT.

This clonotype was counted ten times or more. The rearrangement joins TRBV9 to TRBJ2-1, with TRBD2 as a possible D gene (5 bases). V lost 6 bases and J 4 bases, leaving 14 bases between the germline ends. The germline V gene has CDR1 SGDLS and CDR2 YYNGEE. The CDR3 spans 14 residues. The CDR3 spells CASTPGGRYNEQFF. CDR3 nucleotide sequence: TGTGCCAGCACCCCAGGCGGGCGATACAATGAGCAGTTCTTC.

The chain employs TRBV9 and TRBJ2-2; the D call may be TRBD1 or TRBD2 (6 bases each). V was pared by 0 bases and J by 7 bases, with 16 bases between. The CDR3 is 16 residues long. Per germline, CDR1 SGDLS and CDR2 YYNGEE. CDR3 residues: CASSVDGGGQVGELFF. CDR3 DNA: TGTGCCAGCAGCGTAGACGGAGGGGGGCAGGTCGGGGAGCTGTTTTTT.

The table lists this clonotype with many counts. V and J are TRBV4-3 and TRBJ2-1; TRBD1 matches at 7 bases. The CDR3 length is 15 residues. Per germline, CDR1 LGHNA and CDR2 YSLEER. V lost 4 bases, J lost 0 bases, and 3 bases stayed unmatched. The chain's CDR3 is CASSPGTASYNEQFF. CDR3 DNA: TGCGCCAGCAGCCCAGGGACAGCCTCCTACAATGAGCAGTTCTTC.

This clonotype turned up a few times. The gene calls are TRBV11-2 and TRBJ2-3; TRBD2 matches at 11 bases. The CDR3 runs to 16 residues. CDR1 is SGHAT, CDR2 FQNNGV, per germline. V shed 5 bases and J 9 bases; nucleotides not matched to a gene: 13. CDR3 sequence: CASSDSGGAESRTQYF. CDR3 DNA: TGTGCCAGCAGCGATAGCGGGGGGGCTGAGTCTCGCACGCAGTATTTT.

This clonotype has just a few counts. The chain links TRBV6-5 to TRBJ1-2; D might be TRBD1 (5 bases). Germline assignment: CDR1 MNHEY and CDR2 SVGAGI. With 1 base removed from V and 0 bases from J, the gap between germline ends came to 15 bases. This CDR3 region has 17 residues. CDR3 in DNA: TGTGCCAGCAGTTACTACGCAGGGAGGGAAGCTAACTATGGCTACACCTTC. This codes for CASSYYAGREANYGYTF.

The chain combines TRBV5-1 with TRBJ2-2, with D possibly being TRBD1 (5 bases). CDR1 is SGHRS, CDR2 YFSETQ, per germline. The ends were cut back, 8 bases at V and 1 base at J, with 9 bases in the middle. This CDR3 is 13 amino acids long. The CDR3 DNA sequence: TGCGCCAGTCTCGGACAGAACACCGGGGAGCTGTTTTTT. It translates to CASLGQNTGELFF.

The CDR3 loop is CASSQVVGGSTGELFF. The CDR3 coding sequence is TGCGCCAGCAGCCAAGTGGTCGGGGGCAGCACCGGGGAGCTGTTTTTT. The V call is TRBV4-3, the J call TRBJ2-2; D is tentatively TRBD1 or TRBD2 (6 bases each). Germline assignment: CDR1 LGHNA and CDR2 YSLEER. V was pared by 1 base and J by 4 bases, with 13 bases between. The length of the CDR3 is 16 residues.

J is TRBJ2-5 and V is TRBV6-2 or TRBV6-3; the D is unclear. Trimming left V 1 base short and J 1 base short, with 10 bases between. Germline V gene lookup returns CDR1 MNHEY and CDR2 SVGEGT. The CDR3 totals 15 residues. The CDR3 spells CASSYWREAQETQYF. In nucleotides, the CDR3 is TGTGCCAGCAGTTACTGGCGCGAGGCCCAAGAGACCCAGTACTTC.

This clonotype has more than one count but fewer than ten. V is TRBV5-1 and J is TRBJ2-1; tentatively, D is TRBD2 (6 bases). The CDR3 sequence is 14 residues long. From germline, CDR1 is SGHRS and CDR2 YFSETQ. Trimming left V 2 bases short and J 2 bases short, with 8 bases between. The CDR3: CASSFGGPYNEQFF. CDR3 in DNA: TGCGCCAGCAGCTTCGGGGGTCCCTACAATGAGCAGTTCTTC. The complete variable domain, with remaining parts taken from reference TRBV5-1 and TRBJ2-1, reads KAGVTQTPRYLIKTRGQQVTLSCSPISGHRSVSWYQQTPGQGLQFLFEYFSETQRNKGNFPGRFSGRQFSNSRSEMNVSTLELGDSALYLCASSFGGPYNEQFFGPGTRLTVL.

V gene TRBV7-3 combines with J gene TRBJ1-2, with D perhaps matching TRBD1 (5 bases). The CDR3 contains 13 residues. Per the germline V gene, CDR1 is SGHTA and CDR2 is FQGTGA. Trimming stripped 4 bases from V and 10 bases from J, with 16 bases between. The CDR3 is CASSSPGAPFYTF. DNA of the CDR3: TGTGCCAGCAGCTCGCCCGGGGCCCCGTTCTACACCTTC. Filled out from reference TRBV7-3 and TRBJ1-2, the complete variable domain reads GAGVSQTPSNKVTEKGKYVELRCDPISGHTALYWYRQSLGQGPEFLIYFQGTGAADDSGLPNDRFFAVRPEGSVSTLKIQRTERGDSAVYLCASSSPGAPFYTFGSGTRLTVV.

This clonotype has just a few counts. The rearrangement joins TRBV12-3 or TRBV12-4 to TRBJ2-6, with no clear D. The CDR3 has 15 residues. V was trimmed by 3 bases and J by 0 bases, leaving 6 bases between them. CDR3 DNA: TGTGCCAGCAGTTTTCAGAGCTCTGGGGCCAACGTCCTGACTTTC. Its protein product is CASSFQSSGANVLTF.

This chain uses TRBV12-3 or TRBV12-4 with TRBJ2-5; 10 bases are a match to TRBD1. The CDR3 runs 16 residues. Germline trimming cut 5 bases from V and 4 bases from J; bases unmatched to any gene: 10. The CDR3 DNA reads TGTGCCAGCAGTAGTTCCGGGACAGGGGTATTAGAGACCCAGTACTTC. It yields the protein CASSSSGTGVLETQYF.

The V gene is TRBV12-3 or TRBV12-4, the J gene TRBJ2-3; D is ambiguous. V lost 3 bases, J lost 1 base, and 11 bases lay in between. The CDR3 runs to 15 residues. CDR3 coding DNA: TGTGCCAGCAGTTTGGAGACCATTCGCACAGATACGCAGTATTTT. This translates into CASSLETIRTDTQYF.

This clonotype has just a few counts. The chain links TRBV18 to TRBJ2-7; 7 bases map to TRBD1. This CDR3 is 14 amino acids long. Trimming removed 5 bases from V and 3 bases from J; junction bases left unmatched: 7. Germline assignment: CDR1 KGHSH and CDR2 LQKENI. In DNA form, the CDR3 reads TGTGCCAGCTCAGAACGGGACAGAAACTACGAGCAGTACTTC. This codes for CASSERDRNYEQYF. Based on the CDR3 plus reference TRBV18 and TRBJ2-7, the full variable domain is NAGVMQNPRHLVRRRGQEARLRCSPMKGHSHVYWYRQLPEEGLKFMVYLQKENIIDESGMPKERFSAEFPKEGPSILRIQQVVRGDSAAYFCASSERDRNYEQYFGPGTRLTVT.

The chain's CDR3 is CASQVGRNTGELFF. Here the CDR3 DNA reads TGTGCCAGCCAGGTGGGCCGGAACACCGGGGAGCTGTTTTTT. V gene TRBV19 combines with J gene TRBJ2-2; D gene ambiguous. Trimming took 9 bases from V and 1 from J, leaving 12 bases between them. Germline CDR1 and CDR2: LNHDA and SQIVND (reference sequence). The CDR3 loop spans 14 amino acids.

This clonotype was counted between two and nine times. The chain joins TRBV6-2 or TRBV6-3 to TRBJ2-5, with 11 nucleotides matching TRBD2. Germline lookup yields CDR1 MNHEY and CDR2 SVGEGT. The J segment lost 5 bases and the V segment lost 4 bases, leaving 6 bases of the junction unmatched. The CDR3 extends over 15 amino acids. As DNA, the CDR3 is TGTGCCAGCAGTTTGTCTAGCGGGGGGATCGAGACCCAGTACTTC. It yields the protein CASSLSSGGIETQYF.

Only a few counts were recorded for this clonotype. The J gene is TRBJ2-5, the V gene TRBV29-1; no clear D. This CDR3 contains 11 residues. V gave up 4 bases and J gave up 3 bases, with 6 bases separating them. From germline, CDR1 is SQVTM and CDR2 ANQGSEA. Here the CDR3 DNA reads TGCAGCGTTGCCGGCGAAGAGACCCAGTACTTC. As protein: CSVAGEETQYF.

This clonotype appeared a few times. This chain links TRBV20-1 with TRBJ2-1; D call uncertain. CDR1 DFQATT and CDR2 SNEGSKA come from the germline V gene (reference sequence). Trimming removed 1 base at V and 0 bases at J, with 13 bases between. The CDR3 loop spans 16 amino acids. In DNA, the CDR3 is TGCAGTGCTAGAGGAACGGGCCACCGCTCCTACAATGAGCAGTTCTTC. Translating it yields CSARGTGHRSYNEQFF.

The chain couples TRBV6-5 to TRBJ2-7; 8 bases match TRBD1. CDR1 is MNHEY and CDR2 is SVGAGI in the germline V gene. J lost 3 bases, V lost 6 bases, and 4 bases had no gene match. The CDR3 is made up of 13 amino acids. CDR3 sequence: CASRPTGGYEQYF. The CDR3 bases are TGTGCCAGCAGACCTACAGGGGGCTACGAGCAGTACTTC.

V and J are TRBV7-8 and TRBJ2-7; TRBD1 matches 8 bases. The junction had 6 bases not matched to a gene; V was cut back by 4 bases and J by 4 bases. This CDR3 has 14 amino acids. Germline V gene sequence: CDR1 SGHVS, CDR2 FQNEAQ. The CDR3 is CASSSGTGEYEQYV. The CDR3 DNA sequence: TGTGCCAGCAGCTCAGGGACAGGCGAGTACGAGCAGTACGTC.